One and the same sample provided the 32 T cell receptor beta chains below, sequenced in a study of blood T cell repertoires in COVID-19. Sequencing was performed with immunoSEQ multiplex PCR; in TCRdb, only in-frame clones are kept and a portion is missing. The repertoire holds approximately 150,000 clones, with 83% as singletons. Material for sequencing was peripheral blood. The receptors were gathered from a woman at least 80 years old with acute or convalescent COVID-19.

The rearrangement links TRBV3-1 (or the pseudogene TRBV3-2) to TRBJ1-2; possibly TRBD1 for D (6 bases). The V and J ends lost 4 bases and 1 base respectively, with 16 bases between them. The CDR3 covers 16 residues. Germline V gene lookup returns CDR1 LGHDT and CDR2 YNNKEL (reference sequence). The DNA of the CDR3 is TGTGCCAGCAGCCGCACCGGGACACGCGGTAACTATGGCTACACCTTC. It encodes CASSRTGTRGNYGYTF.

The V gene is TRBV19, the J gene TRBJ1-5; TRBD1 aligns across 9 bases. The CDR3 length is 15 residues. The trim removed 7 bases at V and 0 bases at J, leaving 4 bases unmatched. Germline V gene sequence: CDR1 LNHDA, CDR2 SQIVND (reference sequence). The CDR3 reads CASKGTGTSNQPQHF. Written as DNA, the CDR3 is TGTGCCAGTAAAGGGACAGGGACTAGCAATCAGCCCCAGCATTTT.

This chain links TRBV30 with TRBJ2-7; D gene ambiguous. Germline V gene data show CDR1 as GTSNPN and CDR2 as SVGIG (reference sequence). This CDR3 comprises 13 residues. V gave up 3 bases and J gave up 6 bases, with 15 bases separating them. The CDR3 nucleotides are TGTGCCTGGAGCCTCCTCTTCTCCGGCGAGCAGTACTTC. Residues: CAWSLLFSGEQYF.

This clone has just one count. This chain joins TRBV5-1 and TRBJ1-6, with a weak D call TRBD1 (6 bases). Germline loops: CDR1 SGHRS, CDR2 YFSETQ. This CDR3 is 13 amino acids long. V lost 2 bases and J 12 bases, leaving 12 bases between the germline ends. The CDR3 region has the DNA TGCGCCAGCAGCTTCGCGGGGGGACAACCCCTCCACTTT. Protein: CASSFAGGQPLHF. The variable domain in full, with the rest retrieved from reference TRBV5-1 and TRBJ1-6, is KAGVTQTPRYLIKTRGQQVTLSCSPISGHRSVSWYQQTPGQGLQFLFEYFSETQRNKGNFPGRFSGRQFSNSRSEMNVSTLELGDSALYLCASSFAGGQPLHFGNGTRLTVT.

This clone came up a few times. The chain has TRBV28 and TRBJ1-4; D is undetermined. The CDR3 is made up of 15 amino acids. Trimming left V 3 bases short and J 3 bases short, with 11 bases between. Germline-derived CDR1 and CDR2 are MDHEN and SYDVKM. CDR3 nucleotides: TGTGCCAGCAGTTTGGGAGGGAGAGCTAATGAAAAACTGTTTTTT. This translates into CASSLGGRANEKLFF.

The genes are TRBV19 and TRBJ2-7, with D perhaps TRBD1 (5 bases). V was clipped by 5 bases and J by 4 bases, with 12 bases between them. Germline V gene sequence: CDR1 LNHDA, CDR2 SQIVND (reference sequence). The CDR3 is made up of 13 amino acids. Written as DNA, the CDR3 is TGTGCCAGTAGTTTCAGGGCAGGGTACGAGCAGTACTTC. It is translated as CASSFRAGYEQYF.

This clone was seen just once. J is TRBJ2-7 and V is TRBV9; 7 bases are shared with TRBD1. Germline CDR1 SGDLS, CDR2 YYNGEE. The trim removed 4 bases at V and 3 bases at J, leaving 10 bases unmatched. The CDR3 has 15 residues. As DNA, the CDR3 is TGTGCCAGCAGCTACCGGGATGACAGGGTCTACGAGCAGTACTTC. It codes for CASSYRDDRVYEQYF.

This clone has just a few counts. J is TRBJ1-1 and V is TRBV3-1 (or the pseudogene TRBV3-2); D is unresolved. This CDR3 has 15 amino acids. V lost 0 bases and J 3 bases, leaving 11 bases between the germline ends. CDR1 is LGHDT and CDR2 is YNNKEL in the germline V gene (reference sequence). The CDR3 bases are TGTGCCAGCAGCCAAGATAGTCGTGGGCACACTGAAGCTTTCTTT. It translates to CASSQDSRGHTEAFF.

Here the CDR3 DNA reads TGCGCCAGCAGCTTGGAAGGGGCTAGCGGGGGCGCATCGTCCTACAATGAGCAGTTCTTC. The encoded protein is CASSLEGASGGASSYNEQFF. The gene calls are TRBV5-1 and TRBJ2-1, with 10 bases lining up with TRBD2. V was clipped by 0 bases and J by 1 base; unmatched bases: 13. The germline V gene encodes CDR1 SGHRS and CDR2 YFSETQ. CDR3 length equals 20 residues.

The CDR3 DNA reads as TGTGCCAGCAGCTTTCGGACAAATTCGTACCAAGAGACCCAGTACTTC. It codes for CASSFRTNSYQETQYF. This rearrangement joins TRBV14 to TRBJ2-5; weak D call: TRBD1 (5 bases). V dropped 5 bases and J dropped 0 bases, with 16 bases sitting between them. The CDR3 contains 16 residues. Germline CDR1 is SGHDN and CDR2 is FVKESK.

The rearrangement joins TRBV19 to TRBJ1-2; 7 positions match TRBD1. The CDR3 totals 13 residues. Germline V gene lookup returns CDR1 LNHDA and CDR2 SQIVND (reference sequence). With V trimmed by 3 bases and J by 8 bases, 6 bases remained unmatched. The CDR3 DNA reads TGTGCCAGTAGTATTGGAGGGGGCGGCGGCTACACCTTC. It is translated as CASSIGGGGGYTF. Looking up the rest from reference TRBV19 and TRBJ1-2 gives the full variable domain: DGGITQSPKYLFRKEGQNVTLSCEQNLNHDAMYWYRQDPGQGLRLIYYSQIVNDFQKGDIAEGYSVSREKKESFPLTVTSAQKNPTAFYLCASSIGGGGGYTFGSGTRLTVV.

The CDR3: CASSFPGQGVNEQYF. Here the CDR3 DNA reads TGTGCCAGCAGCTTCCCTGGCCAGGGCGTCAACGAGCAGTACTTC. The chain couples TRBV7-9 to TRBJ2-7; weak D call: TRBD1 (5 bases). V lost 3 bases and J 5 bases, leaving 17 bases between the germline ends. Looked up from germline, CDR1 is SEHNR and CDR2 is FQNEAQ (reference sequence). The length of the CDR3 is 15 residues.

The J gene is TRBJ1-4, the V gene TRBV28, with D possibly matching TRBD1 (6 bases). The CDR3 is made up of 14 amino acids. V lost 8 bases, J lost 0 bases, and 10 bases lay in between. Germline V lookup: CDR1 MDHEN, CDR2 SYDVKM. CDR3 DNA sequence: TGTGCCAGCCGGGACACAACAACTAATGAAAAACTGTTTTTT. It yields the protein CASRDTTTNEKLFF.

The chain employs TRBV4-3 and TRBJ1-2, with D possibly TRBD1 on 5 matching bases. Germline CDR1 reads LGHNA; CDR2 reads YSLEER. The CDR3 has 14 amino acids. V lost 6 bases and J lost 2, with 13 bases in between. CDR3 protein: CASRAGLGNYGYTF. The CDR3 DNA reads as TGCGCCAGCAGGGCGGGGCTCGGCAACTATGGCTACACCTTC.

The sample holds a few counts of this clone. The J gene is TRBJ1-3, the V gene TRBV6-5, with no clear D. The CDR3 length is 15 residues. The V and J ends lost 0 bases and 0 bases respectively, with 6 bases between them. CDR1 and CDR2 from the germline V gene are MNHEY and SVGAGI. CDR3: CASSYSGSSGNTIYF. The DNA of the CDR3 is TGTGCCAGCAGTTACTCCGGGAGCTCTGGAAACACCATATATTTT.

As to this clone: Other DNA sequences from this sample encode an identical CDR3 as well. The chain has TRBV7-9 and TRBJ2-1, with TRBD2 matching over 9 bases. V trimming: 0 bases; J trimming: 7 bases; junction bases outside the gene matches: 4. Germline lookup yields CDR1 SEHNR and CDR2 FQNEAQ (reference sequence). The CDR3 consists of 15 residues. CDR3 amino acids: CASSLAGGGGNEQFF. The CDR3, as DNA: TGTGCCAGCAGCTTAGCGGGCGGGGGGGGGAATGAGCAGTTCTTC.

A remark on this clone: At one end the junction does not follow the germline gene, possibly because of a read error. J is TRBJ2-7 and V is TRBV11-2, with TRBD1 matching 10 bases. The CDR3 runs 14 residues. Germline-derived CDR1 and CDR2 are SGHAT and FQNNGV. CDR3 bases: TGTGCCAGCAGTTTAGACAGGGGGCTGGACGAGCAGTACTTC. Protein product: CASSLDRGLDEQYF.

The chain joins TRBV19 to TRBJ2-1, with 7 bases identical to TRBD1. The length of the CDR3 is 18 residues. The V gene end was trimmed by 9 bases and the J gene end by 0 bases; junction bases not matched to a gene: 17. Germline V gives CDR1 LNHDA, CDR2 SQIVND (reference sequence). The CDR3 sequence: CASAPGRGFLSSYNEQFF. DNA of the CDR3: TGTGCCAGCGCCCCCGGCAGGGGGTTCCTTAGCTCCTACAATGAGCAGTTCTTC.

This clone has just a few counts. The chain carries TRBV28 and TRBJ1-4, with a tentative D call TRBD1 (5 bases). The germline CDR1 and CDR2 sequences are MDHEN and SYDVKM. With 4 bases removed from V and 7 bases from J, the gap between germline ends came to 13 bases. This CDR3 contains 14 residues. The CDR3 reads CASSSQGGSEKLFF. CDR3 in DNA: TGTGCCAGCAGTTCCCAGGGTGGAAGTGAAAAACTGTTTTTT.

CDR3 nucleotide sequence: TGTGCCAGCAGCTTAGATCGCCTAGCGGGTCTCTCCTACAATGAGCAGTTCTTC. Translation gives CASSLDRLAGLSYNEQFF. J is TRBJ2-1 and V is TRBV7-9, with 8 bases aligning to TRBD2. CDR1 is SEHNR, CDR2 FQNEAQ, per germline (reference sequence). The CDR3 sequence is 18 residues long. Trimming removed 1 base from V and 0 bases from J; junction bases left unmatched: 8.

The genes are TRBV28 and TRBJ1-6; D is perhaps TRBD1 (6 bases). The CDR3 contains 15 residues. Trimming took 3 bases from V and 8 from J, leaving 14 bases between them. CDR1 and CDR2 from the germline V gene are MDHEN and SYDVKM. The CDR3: CASSLRGGNHSPLHF. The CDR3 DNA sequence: TGTGCCAGCAGTTTGAGGGGGGGCAATCATTCACCCCTCCACTTT.

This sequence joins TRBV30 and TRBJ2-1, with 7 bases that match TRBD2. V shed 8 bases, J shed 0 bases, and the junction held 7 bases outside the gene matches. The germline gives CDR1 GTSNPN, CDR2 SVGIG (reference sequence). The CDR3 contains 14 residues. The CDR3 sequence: CAGGEGSSYNEQFF. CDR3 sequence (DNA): TGTGCCGGGGGGGAGGGGAGCTCCTACAATGAGCAGTTCTTC.

DNA for the CDR3: TGTGCCAGCAGCTCCCAAGGACTAGCGGCCTACAATGAGCAGTTCTTC. Its translation: CASSSQGLAAYNEQFF. The chain joins TRBV5-8 to TRBJ2-1, with 10 positions matching TRBD2. The trim removed 3 bases at V and 2 bases at J, leaving 5 bases unmatched. CDR1 and CDR2 (germline): SGHTS, YDEGEE. The CDR3 length is 16 residues.

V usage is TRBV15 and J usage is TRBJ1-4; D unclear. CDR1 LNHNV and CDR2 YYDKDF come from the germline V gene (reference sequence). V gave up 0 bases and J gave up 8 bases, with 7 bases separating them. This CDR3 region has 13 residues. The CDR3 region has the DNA TGTGCCACCAGCAGAGACCCCGGGGAAAAACTGTTTTTT. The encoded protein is CATSRDPGEKLFF.

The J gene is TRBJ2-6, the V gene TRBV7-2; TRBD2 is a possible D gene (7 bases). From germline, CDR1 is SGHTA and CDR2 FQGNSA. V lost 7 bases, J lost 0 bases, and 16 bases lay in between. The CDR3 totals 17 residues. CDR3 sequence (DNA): TGTGCCAGCACTTGGACGGGGGGCACCTCTGGGGCCAACGTCCTGACTTTC. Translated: CASTWTGGTSGANVLTF. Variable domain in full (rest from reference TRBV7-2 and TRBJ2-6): GAGVSQSPSNKVTEKGKDVELRCDPISGHTALYWYRQSLGQGLEFLIYFQGNSAPDKSGLPSDRFSAERTGGSVSTLTIQRTQQEDSAVYLCASTWTGGTSGANVLTFGAGSRLTVL.

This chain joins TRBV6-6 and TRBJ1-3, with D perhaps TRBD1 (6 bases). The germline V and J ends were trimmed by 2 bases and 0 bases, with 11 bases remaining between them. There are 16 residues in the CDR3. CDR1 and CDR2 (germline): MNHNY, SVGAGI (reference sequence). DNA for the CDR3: TGTGCCAGCAGTTACGGGGGGGGCTTCTCTGGAAACACCATATATTTT. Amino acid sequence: CASSYGGGFSGNTIYF.

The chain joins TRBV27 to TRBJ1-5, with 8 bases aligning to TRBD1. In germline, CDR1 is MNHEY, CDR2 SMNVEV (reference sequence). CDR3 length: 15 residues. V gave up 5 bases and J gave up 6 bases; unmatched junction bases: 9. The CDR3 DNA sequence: TGTGCCAGCAGTCCACTCGACAGGGGTACTCAGCCCCAGCATTTT. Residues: CASSPLDRGTQPQHF.

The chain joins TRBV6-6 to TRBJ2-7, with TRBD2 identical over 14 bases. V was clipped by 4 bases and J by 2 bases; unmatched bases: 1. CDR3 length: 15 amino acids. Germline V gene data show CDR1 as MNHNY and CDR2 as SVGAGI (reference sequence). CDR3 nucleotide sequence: TGTGCCAGCAGTTTGGGACTAGCGGGGGCCTACGAGCAGTACTTC. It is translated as CASSLGLAGAYEQYF.

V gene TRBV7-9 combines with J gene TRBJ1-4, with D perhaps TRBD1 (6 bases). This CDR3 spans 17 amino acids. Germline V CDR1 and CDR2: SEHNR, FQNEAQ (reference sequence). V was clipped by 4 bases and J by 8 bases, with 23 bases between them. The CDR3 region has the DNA TGTGCCAGCAGCTCCAATAGGGGGGGGCAGGGAGGCGAAAAACTGTTTTTT. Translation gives CASSSNRGGQGGEKLFF.

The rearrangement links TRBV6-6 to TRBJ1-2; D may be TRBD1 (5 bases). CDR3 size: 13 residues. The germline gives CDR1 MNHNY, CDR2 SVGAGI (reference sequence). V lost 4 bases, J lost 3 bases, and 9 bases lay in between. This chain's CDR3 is CASSLETDYGYTF. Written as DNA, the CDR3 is TGTGCCAGCAGTTTAGAGACAGACTATGGCTACACCTTC.

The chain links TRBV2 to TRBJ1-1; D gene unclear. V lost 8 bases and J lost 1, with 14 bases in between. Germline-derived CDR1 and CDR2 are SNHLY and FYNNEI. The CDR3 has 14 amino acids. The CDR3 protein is CASRPQTSNTEAFF. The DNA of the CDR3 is TGTGCCAGCCGTCCACAGACATCGAACACTGAAGCTTTCTTT.

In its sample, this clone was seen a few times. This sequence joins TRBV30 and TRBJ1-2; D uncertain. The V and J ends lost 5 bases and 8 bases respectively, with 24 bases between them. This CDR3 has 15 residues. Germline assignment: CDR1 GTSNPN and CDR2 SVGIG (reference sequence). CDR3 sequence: CAWLPYSGTRWGYTF. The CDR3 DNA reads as TGTGCCTGGCTCCCCTACTCGGGTACGCGGTGGGGCTACACCTTC.